The 26 T cell receptor beta chains listed next were all sequenced from one sample in a study of beta chain features in type 1 diabetes. Expressed TCRB transcripts were sequenced because the entire RNA isolate underwent reverse transcription. Clones were sequenced by immunoSEQ multiplex PCR, and TCRdb holds only the in-frame ones, with some missing. The sample holds hundreds of thousands of clones, approximately 28% seen once. The source material was naive CD4+ T cells from blood. These receptors were collected from a man between 18 and 35 years old in good health.

This clone was observed a handful of times. The rearrangement joins TRBV5-4 to TRBJ2-3; TRBD2 matches 8 bases. J lost 5 bases, V lost 0 bases, and 2 bases had no gene match. Per the germline V gene, CDR1 is SGHNT and CDR2 is YYREEE (reference sequence). The CDR3 consists of 14 residues. The CDR3 is CASSLGTSRDTQYF. CDR3 nucleotides: TGTGCCAGCAGCTTGGGGACTAGCCGAGATACGCAGTATTTT.

This clone was counted a few times. This chain connects TRBV11-2 to TRBJ2-1; TRBD1 agrees at 12 bases. Germline loops: CDR1 SGHAT, CDR2 FQNNGV. With V trimmed by 0 bases and J by 7 bases, 7 bases remained unmatched. CDR3 length equals 17 residues. CDR3 in amino acids: CASSLDRGQGAKNEQFF. In DNA form, the CDR3 reads TGTGCCAGCAGCTTAGACCGGGGACAGGGGGCGAAGAATGAGCAGTTCTTC.

The rearrangement links TRBV18 to TRBJ2-7, with 12 bases lining up with TRBD2. Germline V gene lookup returns CDR1 KGHSH and CDR2 LQKENI. CDR3 length: 15 amino acids. V lost 3 bases to trimming and J lost 5 bases; unmatched junction nucleotides: 5. The CDR3 reads CASSPPTSGSHEQYF. CDR3 coding DNA: TGTGCCAGCTCACCCCCGACTAGCGGGAGTCACGAGCAGTACTTC.

With respect to this clone: The same CDR3 also results from other DNA sequences found in this sample. The genes are TRBV30 and TRBJ2-2, with D tentatively TRBD1 (6 bases). Trimming removed 0 bases at V and 3 bases at J, with 8 bases between. Germline CDR1 and CDR2: GTSNPN and SVGIG (reference sequence). The CDR3 covers 14 residues. CDR3 in amino acids: CAWSVYRDTGELFF. In DNA form, the CDR3 reads TGTGCCTGGAGTGTATACAGGGACACCGGGGAGCTGTTTTTT.

This clone was counted between two and nine times. The chain uses TRBV10-3 and TRBJ1-1; D is ambiguous. The germline gives CDR1 ENHRY, CDR2 SYGVKD. V was pared by 8 bases and J by 3 bases, with 13 bases between. The CDR3 contains 13 residues. DNA of the CDR3: TGTGCCATCGGAGCGCAAGTATACACTGAAGCTTTCTTT. It is translated as CAIGAQVYTEAFF.

This rearrangement joins TRBV30 to TRBJ2-7; TRBD2 matches 11 bases. The V segment lost 3 bases and the J segment 3 bases; nucleotides outside the gene matches: 7. Germline values: CDR1 GTSNPN, CDR2 SVGIG (reference sequence). The length of the CDR3 is 15 residues. The CDR3 reads CAWSAGTSGFYEQYF. As DNA, the CDR3 is TGTGCCTGGAGCGCTGGGACTAGCGGATTCTACGAGCAGTACTTC. Full variable domain (rest looked up from reference TRBV30 and TRBJ2-7): SQTIHQWPATLVQPVGSPLSLECTVEGTSNPNLYWYRQAAGRGLQLLFYSVGIGQISSEVPQNLSASRPQDRQFILSSKKLLLSDSGFYLCAWSAGTSGFYEQYFGPGTRLTVT.

There are a few counts of this clone. V and J are TRBV7-9 and TRBJ1-2, with 7 bases matching TRBD1. J was trimmed by 4 bases and V by 5 bases; bases with no gene match: 4. There are 13 residues in the CDR3. CDR1 and CDR2 (germline): SEHNR, FQNEAQ (reference sequence). CDR3 amino acids: CASSPRTGYGYTF. The CDR3 DNA reads as TGTGCCAGCAGCCCCCGGACAGGCTATGGCTACACCTTC.

V is TRBV7-2 and J is TRBJ2-1; maybe TRBD2 (6 bases). CDR1 SGHTA and CDR2 FQGNSA come from the germline V gene. Between the trimmed V and J ends, which lost 1 base and 2 bases, there was a span of 9 bases. This CDR3 has 15 amino acids. Here the CDR3 reads CASSLVAEAYNEQFF. CDR3 DNA: TGTGCCAGCAGCTTAGTAGCGGAAGCCTACAATGAGCAGTTCTTC.

This clone was found a few times. The CDR3 reads CASSLDRVNEQFF. CDR3 nucleotides: TGTGCCAGCAGCTTAGACAGGGTCAATGAGCAGTTCTTC. The V call is TRBV7-7, the J call TRBJ2-1; possibly TRBD1 for D (6 bases). Per germline, CDR1 SSHAT and CDR2 FNYEAQ (reference sequence). V lost 1 base to trimming and J lost 6 bases, with 7 bases between them. CDR3 length: 13 residues. Based on the CDR3 plus reference TRBV7-7 and TRBJ2-1, the full variable domain is GAGVSQSPRYKVTKRGQDVTLRCDPISSHATLYWYQQALGQGPEFLTYFNYEAQPDKSGLPSDRFSAERPEGSISTLTIQRTEQRDSAMYRCASSLDRVNEQFFGPGTRLTVL.

This clone was observed a handful of times. The rearrangement links TRBV4-1 to TRBJ1-2; D is ambiguous. V lost 3 bases, J lost 2 bases, and 13 bases lay in between. Germline CDR1 reads MGHRA; CDR2 reads YSYEKL. The CDR3 is made up of 15 amino acids. The CDR3 DNA follows: TGCGCCAGCAGCCAGGGCCGGGAGTCCAACTATGGCTACACCTTC. Translating it yields CASSQGRESNYGYTF.

The chain combines TRBV7-9 with TRBJ2-7; D remains unclear. The CDR3 contains 15 residues. V was trimmed by 6 bases and J by 1 base, leaving 16 bases between them. Germline assignment: CDR1 SEHNR and CDR2 FQNEAQ (reference sequence). The CDR3 DNA reads TGTGCCAGCAGTCTATCGGAGTTTTCGTCCTACGAGCAGTACTTC. It translates to CASSLSEFSSYEQYF.

The gene calls are TRBV6-1 and TRBJ2-3; possibly TRBD1 for D (7 bases). Germline V lookup: CDR1 MNHNS, CDR2 SASEGT. The CDR3 contains 13 residues. The V gene lost 8 bases and the J gene lost 5 bases, with 14 bases spanning the gap. CDR3 loop: CASAGQPGDTQYF. The CDR3 region has the DNA TGTGCCAGCGCGGGACAGCCTGGAGATACGCAGTATTTT.

The chain employs TRBV25-1 and TRBJ2-2, with a possible D match to TRBD1 (5 bases). The V and J ends lost 1 base and 0 bases respectively, with 12 bases between them. There are 17 residues in the CDR3. CDR1 is MGHDK and CDR2 is SYGVNS in the germline V gene. The CDR3 here is CASSELWGSTNTGELFF. CDR3 in DNA: TGTGCCAGCAGTGAATTGTGGGGCAGCACGAACACCGGGGAGCTGTTTTTT. The complete variable domain, with remaining parts taken from reference TRBV25-1 and TRBJ2-2, reads EADIYQTPRYLVIGTGKKITLECSQTMGHDKMYWYQQDPGMELHLIHYSYGVNSTEKGDLSSESTVSRIRTEHFPLTLESARPSHTSQYLCASSELWGSTNTGELFFGEGSRLTVL.

This clone was counted between two and nine times. The J gene is TRBJ2-1, the V gene TRBV9, with D tentatively TRBD2 (5 bases). The germline CDR1 and CDR2 sequences are SGDLS and YYNGEE. The CDR3 runs 14 residues. V shed 0 bases and J shed 7 bases, with 11 bases lying between them. The CDR3 coding sequence is TGTGCCAGCAGCGTAGCACTAGACGGAAATGAGCAGTTCTTC. Its translation: CASSVALDGNEQFF.

J is TRBJ2-3 and V is TRBV13; D might be TRBD2 (5 bases). CDR1 PRHDT and CDR2 FYEKMQ come from the germline V gene (reference sequence). V lost 5 bases and J 4 bases, leaving 19 bases between the germline ends. CDR3 length: 16 amino acids. The DNA for the CDR3 is TGTGCCAGCAGCGCCGAGGGTTGGGTCCGGGCAGATACGCAGTATTTT. Its translation: CASSAEGWVRADTQYF.

This clone has just a few counts. The J gene is TRBJ2-7, the V gene TRBV30; TRBD2 agrees at 12 bases. The germline V gene encodes CDR1 GTSNPN and CDR2 SVGIG (reference sequence). The CDR3 spans 14 residues. The ends lost 7 bases at V and 2 bases at J; junction bases unmatched: 6. The CDR3 reads CASTSGRTPYEQYF. CDR3 in DNA: TGTGCCTCTACTAGCGGGAGGACCCCCTACGAGCAGTACTTC. Full variable domain (rest looked up from reference TRBV30 and TRBJ2-7): SQTIHQWPATLVQPVGSPLSLECTVEGTSNPNLYWYRQAAGRGLQLLFYSVGIGQISSEVPQNLSASRPQDRQFILSSKKLLLSDSGFYLCASTSGRTPYEQYFGPGTRLTVT.

In its sample, this clone was seen a few times. The chain is built from TRBV30 and TRBJ2-5; TRBD1 might be the D (5 bases). The tail of the sequence fits TRBJ2-7 better, so the J call may be wrong. The CDR3 spans 13 residues. The germline V gene has CDR1 GTSNPN and CDR2 SVGIG (reference sequence). Written as DNA, the CDR3 is TGTGCCTGGAGTGTTTTCCAGGGCTACGAGCAGTACTTC. It specifies CAWSVFQGYEQYF.

The chain carries TRBV6-1 and TRBJ2-2, with D perhaps TRBD2 (6 bases). V dropped 2 bases and J dropped 6 bases, with 10 bases sitting between them. The CDR3 loop spans 14 amino acids. The germline V gene has CDR1 MNHNS and CDR2 SASEGT. The CDR3 here is CASSERTSSGELFF. In DNA form, the CDR3 reads TGTGCCAGCAGTGAAAGAACTAGCTCCGGGGAGCTGTTTTTT.

This clone has just a few counts. The chain has TRBV5-4 and TRBJ2-3; D may be TRBD2 (6 bases). The CDR3 has 14 amino acids. Trimming shortened V by 3 bases and J by 6 bases, and 14 bases separated the two germline ends. The germline V gene has CDR1 SGHNT and CDR2 YYREEE (reference sequence). The CDR3 loop reads CASSSPGRTDTQYF. CDR3 sequence (DNA): TGTGCCAGCAGCTCCCCCGGGAGAACGGATACGCAGTATTTT.

This clone was seen more than once but under ten times. The V call is TRBV19, the J call TRBJ2-1; TRBD1 aligns across 7 bases. The CDR3 length is 15 residues. The V gene end was trimmed by 5 bases and the J gene end by 11 bases; junction bases not matched to a gene: 15. Germline V gene sequence: CDR1 LNHDA, CDR2 SQIVND (reference sequence). The CDR3 sequence is CASSAYGTEPVKQFF. The DNA of the CDR3 is TGTGCCAGTAGTGCTTACGGGACAGAGCCGGTGAAGCAGTTCTTC.

This chain joins TRBV30 and TRBJ2-3, with D perhaps TRBD1 (6 bases). This CDR3 spans 14 amino acids. CDR1 and CDR2 (germline): GTSNPN, SVGIG (reference sequence). The V gene lost 0 bases and the J gene lost 4 bases, with 11 bases spanning the gap. CDR3: CAWSVTRGPDTQYF. Written as DNA, the CDR3 is TGTGCCTGGAGTGTAACCAGGGGCCCAGATACGCAGTATTTT. Full variable domain (outside the CDR3, taken from reference TRBV30 and TRBJ2-3): SQTIHQWPATLVQPVGSPLSLECTVEGTSNPNLYWYRQAAGRGLQLLFYSVGIGQISSEVPQNLSASRPQDRQFILSSKKLLLSDSGFYLCAWSVTRGPDTQYFGPGTRLTVL.

The V gene is TRBV5-6, the J gene TRBJ2-5; possibly TRBD2 for D (6 bases). This CDR3 comprises 14 residues. The V end was cut by 1 base, the J end by 2 bases, with 9 bases between. Per germline, CDR1 SGHDT and CDR2 YYEEEE. DNA of the CDR3: TGTGCCAGCAGCTTGCTTGCGGGGCAAGAGACCCAGTACTTC. This sequence encodes CASSLLAGQETQYF.

The V gene is TRBV7-8, the J gene TRBJ2-3, with TRBD2 identical over 7 bases. The CDR3 has 18 amino acids. Germline CDR1 reads SGHVS; CDR2 reads FQNEAQ. V lost 0 bases, J lost 5 bases, and 14 bases stayed unmatched. The CDR3 here is CASSLAIRGVSQEDTQYF. The CDR3 coding sequence is TGTGCCAGCAGCTTAGCTATCCGGGGGGTTTCTCAGGAAGATACGCAGTATTTT.

The sample holds a few counts of this clone. V and J are TRBV18 and TRBJ2-7; 8 bases are shared with TRBD2. Trimming cost V 5 bases and J 6 bases; bases outside gene matches: 12. This CDR3 spans 15 amino acids. Germline assignment: CDR1 KGHSH and CDR2 LQKENI. Here the CDR3 DNA reads TGTGCCAGCTCAGCCGGGACTAGTAGGACGGGCGAGCAGTACTTC. As protein: CASSAGTSRTGEQYF.

CDR3 coding DNA: TGTGCCAGTAGTCGGACAGGGGACTATGGCTACACCTTC. Amino acid sequence: CASSRTGDYGYTF. The chain is built from TRBV19 and TRBJ1-2, with 9 nucleotides matching TRBD1. The CDR3 length is 13 residues. Per the germline V gene, CDR1 is LNHDA and CDR2 is SQIVND (reference sequence). V lost 5 bases to trimming and J lost 3 bases; unmatched junction nucleotides: 1.

V is TRBV7-2 and J is TRBJ2-1; 7 positions agree with TRBD1. The CDR3 is 12 amino acids. Germline trimming cut 0 bases from V and 10 bases from J; bases unmatched to any gene: 0. The germline CDR1 and CDR2 sequences are SGHTA and FQGNSA. CDR3 DNA: TGTGCCAGCAGCTTAGCGACAGGGGAGCAGTTCTTC. It is translated as CASSLATGEQFF.